This TCR beta chain came from a study of blood T cell repertoires in COVID-19. Study overall: PBMCs, B-cell-depleted T cells, or T cells were the source of the cDNA or gDNA that made up the material.

In germline, CDR1 is LNHDA, CDR2 SQIVND (reference sequence). This CDR3 contains 17 residues. V dropped 3 bases and J dropped 2 bases, with 17 bases sitting between them. In the original workflow: By means of reference gene primer amplification, nucleated cell counts were estimated. Using immunoSEQ multiplex PCR, the repertoire was profiled, and TCRdb retains in-frame clones only, with some absent. That table is the source of V, J and clone size, and D and trimming were worked out from the DNA. The sample has more than 250,000 clones, roughly 83% seen once. The J gene is TRBJ1-3, the V gene TRBV19, with D possibly matching TRBD1 (5 bases). This TCR was sampled from a woman between 45 and 65 years old with acute or convalescent COVID-19. Sequencing was carried out using peripheral blood. The CDR3 here is CASSISSQVSPGNTIYF. In nucleotides, the CDR3 is TGTGCCAGTAGTATTTCCTCACAGGTATCTCCTGGAAACACCATATATTTT.